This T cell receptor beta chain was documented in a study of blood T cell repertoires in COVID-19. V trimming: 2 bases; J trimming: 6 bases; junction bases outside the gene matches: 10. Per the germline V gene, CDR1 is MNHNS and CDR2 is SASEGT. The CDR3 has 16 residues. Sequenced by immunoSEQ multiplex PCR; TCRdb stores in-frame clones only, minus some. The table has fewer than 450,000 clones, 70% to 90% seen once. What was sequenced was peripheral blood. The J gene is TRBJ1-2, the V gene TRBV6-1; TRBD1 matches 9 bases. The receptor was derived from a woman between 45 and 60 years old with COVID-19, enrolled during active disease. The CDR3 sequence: CASSEIGFWDRDGYTF. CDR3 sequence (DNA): TGTGCCAGCAGTGAAATAGGTTTTTGGGACAGGGATGGCTACACCTTC.